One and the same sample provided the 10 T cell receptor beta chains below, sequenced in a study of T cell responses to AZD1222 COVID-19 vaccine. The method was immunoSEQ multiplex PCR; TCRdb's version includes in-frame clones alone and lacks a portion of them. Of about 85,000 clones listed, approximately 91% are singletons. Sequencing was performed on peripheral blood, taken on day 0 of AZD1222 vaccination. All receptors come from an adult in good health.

CDR3 sequence (DNA): TGTGCCAGCCGTTTGGGGGGAGGAAATCAGCCCCAGCATTTT. This gives the protein CASRLGGGNQPQHF. The chain is built from TRBV2 and TRBJ1-5, with D tentatively TRBD1 (5 bases). V was clipped by 8 bases and J by 4 bases, with 15 bases between them. There are 14 residues in the CDR3. Germline values: CDR1 SNHLY, CDR2 FYNNEI.

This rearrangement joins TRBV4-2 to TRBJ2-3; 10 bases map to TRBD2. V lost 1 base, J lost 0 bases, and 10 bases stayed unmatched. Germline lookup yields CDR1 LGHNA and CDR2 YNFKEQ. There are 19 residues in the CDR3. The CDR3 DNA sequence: TGTGCCAGCAGCCAAGCCTTACCGGGACTAGCGACTAGCACAGATACGCAGTATTTT. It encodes CASSQALPGLATSTDTQYF.

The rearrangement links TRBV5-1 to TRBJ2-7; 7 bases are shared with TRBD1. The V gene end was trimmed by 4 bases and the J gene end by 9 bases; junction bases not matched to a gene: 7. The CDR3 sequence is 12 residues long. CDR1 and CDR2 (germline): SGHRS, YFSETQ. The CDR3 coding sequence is TGCGCCAGCAGCGAAACAGGGGAGCCGCAGTACTTC. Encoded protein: CASSETGEPQYF.

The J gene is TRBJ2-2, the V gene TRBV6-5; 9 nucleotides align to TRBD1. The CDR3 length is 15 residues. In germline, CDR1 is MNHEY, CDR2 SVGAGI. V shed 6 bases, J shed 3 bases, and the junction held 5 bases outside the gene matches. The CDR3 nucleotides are TGTGCCAGCAGACTTGACAGGGGGTACACCGGGGAGCTGTTTTTT. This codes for CASRLDRGYTGELFF.

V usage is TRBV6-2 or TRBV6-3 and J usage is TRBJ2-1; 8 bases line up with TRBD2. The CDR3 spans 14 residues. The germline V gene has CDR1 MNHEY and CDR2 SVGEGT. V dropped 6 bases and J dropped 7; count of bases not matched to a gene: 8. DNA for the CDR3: TGTGCCAGCAGCCACCTAGTAGCGGGGAATGAGCAGTTCTTC. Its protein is CASSHLVAGNEQFF.

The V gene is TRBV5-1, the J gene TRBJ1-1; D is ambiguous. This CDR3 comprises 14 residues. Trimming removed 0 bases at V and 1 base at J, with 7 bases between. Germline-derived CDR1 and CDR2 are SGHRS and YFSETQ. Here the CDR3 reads CASSLDGSNTEAFF. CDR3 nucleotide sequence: TGCGCCAGCAGCTTGGACGGGTCGAACACTGAAGCTTTCTTT. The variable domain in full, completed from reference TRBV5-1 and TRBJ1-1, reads KAGVTQTPRYLIKTRGQQVTLSCSPISGHRSVSWYQQTPGQGLQFLFEYFSETQRNKGNFPGRFSGRQFSNSRSEMNVSTLELGDSALYLCASSLDGSNTEAFFGQGTRLTVV.

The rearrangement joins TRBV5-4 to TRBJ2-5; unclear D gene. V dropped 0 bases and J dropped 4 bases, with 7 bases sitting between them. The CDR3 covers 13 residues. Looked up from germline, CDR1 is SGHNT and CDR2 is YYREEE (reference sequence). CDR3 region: CASSLGIGETQYF. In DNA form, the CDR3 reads TGTGCCAGCAGCTTGGGCATCGGAGAGACCCAGTACTTC.

The CDR3 DNA is TGTGCCAGCAGCGTAGGAGGGACGGGCTACGAGCAGTACTTC. As protein: CASSVGGTGYEQYF. The rearrangement joins TRBV9 to TRBJ2-7; D is perhaps TRBD1 or TRBD2 (5 bases each). Germline V gene lookup returns CDR1 SGDLS and CDR2 YYNGEE. This CDR3 has 14 amino acids. V lost 0 bases and J 3 bases, leaving 10 bases between the germline ends.

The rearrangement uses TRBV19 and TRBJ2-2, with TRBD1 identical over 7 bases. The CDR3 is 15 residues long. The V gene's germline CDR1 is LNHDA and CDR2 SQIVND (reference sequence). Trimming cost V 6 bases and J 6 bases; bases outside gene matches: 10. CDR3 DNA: TGTGCCAGTAGGCTGGACAGGTATGCGGCCGGGGAGCTGTTTTTT. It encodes CASRLDRYAAGELFF.

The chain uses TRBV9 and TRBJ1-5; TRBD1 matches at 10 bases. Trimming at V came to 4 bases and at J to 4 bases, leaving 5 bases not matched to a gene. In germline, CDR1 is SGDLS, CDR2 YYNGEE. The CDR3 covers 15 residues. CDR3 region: CASSTSGQGNQPQHF. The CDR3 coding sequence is TGTGCCAGCAGCACCTCGGGACAGGGGAATCAGCCCCAGCATTTT.